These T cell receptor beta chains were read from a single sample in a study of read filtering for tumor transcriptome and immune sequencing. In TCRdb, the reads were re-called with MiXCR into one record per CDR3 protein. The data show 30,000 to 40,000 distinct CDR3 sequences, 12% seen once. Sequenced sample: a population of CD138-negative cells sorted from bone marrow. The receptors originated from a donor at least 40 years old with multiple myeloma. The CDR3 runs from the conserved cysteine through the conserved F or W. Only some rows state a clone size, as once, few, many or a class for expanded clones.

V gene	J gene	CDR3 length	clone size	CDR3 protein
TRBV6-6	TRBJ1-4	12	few	CAGRGLYEKLFF
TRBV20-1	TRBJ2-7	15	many	CSARDYEDSTYEQYF
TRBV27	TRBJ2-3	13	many	CATLQEGADTQYF
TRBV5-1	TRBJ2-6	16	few	CASSFIGETGANVLTF
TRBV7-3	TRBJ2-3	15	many	CASSLVGQGLGTQYF
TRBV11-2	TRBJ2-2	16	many	CASTRTGATTTGELFF
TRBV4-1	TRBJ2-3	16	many	CASSLRTGVWTDTQYF
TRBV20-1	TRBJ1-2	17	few	CSAGATGGGSNIYGYTF
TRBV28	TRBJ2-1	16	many	CASSFPSGGDYNEQFF
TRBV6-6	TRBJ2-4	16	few	CASSSGTSGGANIQYF
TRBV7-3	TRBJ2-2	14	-	CASSLLGNTGELFF
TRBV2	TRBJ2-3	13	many	CAITGLQADTQYF
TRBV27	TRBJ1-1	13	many	CASSLKGDTEAFF
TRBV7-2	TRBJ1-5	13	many	CASSLRGNQPQHF
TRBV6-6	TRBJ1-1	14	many	CASIRTGESTEAFF
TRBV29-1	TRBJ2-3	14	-	CSIAGTGGADTQYF
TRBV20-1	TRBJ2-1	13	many	CSARQALVNEQFF
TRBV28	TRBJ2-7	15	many	CASSRYGQAPYEQYF
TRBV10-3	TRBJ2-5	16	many	CAISERSGTSGETQYF
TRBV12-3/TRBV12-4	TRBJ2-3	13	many	CASKNHGTDTQYF
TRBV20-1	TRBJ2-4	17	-	CSAPVGPTGGFVNIQYF
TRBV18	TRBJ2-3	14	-	CAGPDHALQDTQYF
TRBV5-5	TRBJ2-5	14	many	CASSLGGVGETQYF
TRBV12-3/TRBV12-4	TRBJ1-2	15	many	CASSHRGSQNYGYTF
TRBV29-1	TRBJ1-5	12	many	CSVKTGDQPQHF
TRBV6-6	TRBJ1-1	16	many	CASSYVLGQGAAEAFF
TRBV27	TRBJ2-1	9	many	CASSCEQFF
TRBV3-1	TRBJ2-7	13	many	CASSPGTLREQYF
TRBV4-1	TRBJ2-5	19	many	CASSPRAPGTSWGQETQYF
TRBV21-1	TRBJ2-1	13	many	CASGGGAYNEQFF
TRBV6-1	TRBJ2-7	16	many	CASRGLQGGRTYEQYF
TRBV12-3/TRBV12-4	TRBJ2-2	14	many	CASKGGQNTGELFF
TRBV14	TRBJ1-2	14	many	CASSLSGTNYGYTF
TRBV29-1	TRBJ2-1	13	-	CSVETGKGNEQFF
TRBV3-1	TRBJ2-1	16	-	CASSRAPQSSYNEQFF
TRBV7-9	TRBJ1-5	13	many	CASNRGGDQPQHF
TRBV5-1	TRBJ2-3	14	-	CASSEGTGRNTQYF
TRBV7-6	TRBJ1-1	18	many	CASSLRPLAPEGNTEAFF
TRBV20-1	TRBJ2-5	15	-	CSAPMRTSGKGTQYF
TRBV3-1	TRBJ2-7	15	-	CASSQGGGTAYEQYF
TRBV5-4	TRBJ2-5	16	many	CASSTPAGGAMKTQYF
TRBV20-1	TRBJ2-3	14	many	CSAVLAGGGNTQYF